The entry below describes one TCR beta chain. Its matching antigen is unknown. Described time point: week 11, during vaccination. Mutant IDH1 20-mer peptide, at 300 ug, made up each vaccine dose, with topical imiquimod. These data originate in a study of a mutant IDH1 vaccine in newly diagnosed glioma. Study-level information: Vaccination began 4-6 weeks post radiotherapy alone, or with temozolomide cycles. Males made up approximately 60% and females about 40% of treated patients, whose mean age was approximately 43 years. Most patients had received both radiotherapy and temozolomide, the prior options being radiotherapy, temozolomide, or both. Study observations and caveats: Vaccine-induced immune responses were detected in approximately 92% of patients.

The method was immunoSEQ multiplex PCR; TCRdb's version includes in-frame clones alone and lacks a portion of them. This table holds some 120,000 clones, around 77% found once. The V segment lost 6 bases and the J segment 7 bases; nucleotides outside the gene matches: 1. CDR1 SGHTA and CDR2 FQGNSA come from the germline V gene. This CDR3 spans 12 amino acids. The specimen comprised PBMCs, sampled from a glioma patient whose treatment included an IDH1 peptide vaccine. The receptor's source is a man aged 40-50 years with glioma. V usage is TRBV7-2 and J usage is TRBJ2-1; 9 nucleotides align to TRBD2. The CDR3 sequence is CASSAGGNEQFF. DNA of the CDR3: TGTGCCAGCAGTGCGGGGGGGAATGAGCAGTTCTTC.